Shown below are 32 T cell receptor beta chains from a single sample sequenced in a study of T cells after yellow fever vaccination. MiXCR was run by TCRdb on the 5' RACE reads, yielding one entry per CDR3 protein. The sample carries under 700,000 distinct CDR3 sequences, around 17% recorded once. This specimen consisted of PBMCs, obtained 5 to 6 days after the first yellow fever vaccination. These receptors were collected from a man younger than 35 who received the YFV17D yellow fever vaccine.

This clonotype turned up a few times. The V and J genes are TRBV10-3 and TRBJ1-2; possible D gene TRBD1, 6 bases. Germline V CDR1 and CDR2: ENHRY, SYGVKD. The CDR3 totals 13 residues. V lost 3 bases, J lost 3 bases, and 8 bases lay in between. CDR3 DNA: TGTGCCATCAGTGAATCAGGGGACTATGGCTACACCTTC. Translation gives CAISESGDYGYTF.

This chain links TRBV7-9 with TRBJ1-1; possible D gene TRBD1, 5 bases. The CDR3 is made up of 17 amino acids. CDR1 is SEHNR and CDR2 is FQNEAQ in the germline V gene (reference sequence). V lost 0 bases to trimming and J lost 1 base, with 15 bases between them. For the CDR3, the DNA is TGTGCCAGCAGCTTAGCGGGCCGGGACTGGGAGAACACTGAAGCTTTCTTT. Protein: CASSLAGRDWENTEAFF.

This clonotype has just a few counts. For the CDR3, the DNA is TGCGCCAGCAGGCCAGCGGGGTCTTTATACAATGAGCAGTTCTTC. Encoded protein: CASRPAGSLYNEQFF. The chain uses TRBV4-1 and TRBJ2-1; 7 positions match TRBD2. The length of the CDR3 is 15 residues. V was clipped by 6 bases and J by 4 bases; unmatched bases: 9. CDR1 and CDR2 (germline): MGHRA, YSYEKL.

This clonotype was picked up a small number of times. The V and J genes are TRBV7-2 and TRBJ2-5; D is unresolved. Trimming removed 8 bases from V and 2 bases from J, with 12 bases in between. Per the germline V gene, CDR1 is SGHTA and CDR2 is FQGNSA. The CDR3 covers 13 residues. CDR3 nucleotide sequence: TGTGCCAGCCCAATAGCCCTACAAGAGACCCAGTACTTC. Encoded protein: CASPIALQETQYF.

The chain couples TRBV6-1 to TRBJ2-7; 9 bases are shared with TRBD1. V shed 4 bases, J shed 3 bases, and the junction held 4 bases outside the gene matches. This CDR3 has 14 amino acids. Germline V gives CDR1 MNHNS, CDR2 SASEGT. The CDR3 DNA reads as TGTGCCAGCAGTGCCCGACAGGGGGGCTACGAGCAGTACGTC. It translates to CASSARQGGYEQYV.

J is TRBJ2-7 and V is TRBV10-3, with D unclear. The CDR3 consists of 12 residues. V lost 5 bases and J lost 2, with 7 bases in between. Germline loops: CDR1 ENHRY, CDR2 SYGVKD. CDR3 protein: CAISPDTYEQYF. The CDR3 DNA sequence: TGTGCCATCAGTCCCGACACCTACGAGCAGTACTTC.

The CDR3 DNA sequence: TGTGCCAGCAGCCCTCGACAGGGCGGCTCCTACAATGAGCAGTTCTTC. It specifies CASSPRQGGSYNEQFF. The rearrangement joins TRBV7-9 to TRBJ2-1; 7 nucleotides line up with TRBD1. Germline V gives CDR1 SEHNR, CDR2 FQNEAQ (reference sequence). Trimming cost V 5 bases and J 0 bases; bases outside gene matches: 7. The CDR3 has 16 residues.

This rearrangement joins TRBV11-2 to TRBJ1-2, with TRBD1 matching 7 bases. With V trimmed by 1 base and J by 5 bases, 7 bases remained unmatched. Germline V gene data show CDR1 as SGHAT and CDR2 as FQNNGV. The CDR3 spans 15 residues. CDR3 sequence reads: CASSLAPGQFYGYTF. The CDR3 nucleotides are TGTGCCAGCAGCTTAGCCCCGGGACAGTTTTATGGCTACACCTTC. The variable domain in full, completed from reference TRBV11-2 and TRBJ1-2, reads EAGVAQSPRYKIIEKRQSVAFWCNPISGHATLYWYQQILGQGPKLLIQFQNNGVVDDSQLPKDRFSAERLKGVDSTLKIQPAKLEDSAVYLCASSLAPGQFYGYTFGSGTRLTVV.

This chain connects TRBV7-2 to TRBJ2-5, with D unresolved. Germline CDR1 is SGHTA and CDR2 is FQGNSA. The CDR3 is 14 amino acids. V was shortened by 5 bases and J by 0 bases, with 10 bases between the two germline ends. CDR3: CASSRLVYQETQYF. The CDR3 nucleotides read TGTGCCAGCAGCCGTCTAGTTTACCAAGAGACCCAGTACTTC.

This clonotype was detected only a few times. V and J are TRBV5-1 and TRBJ1-1, with D possibly TRBD1 on 5 matching bases. Germline V gene data show CDR1 as SGHRS and CDR2 as YFSETQ. This CDR3 is 15 amino acids long. V was shortened by 4 bases and J by 4 bases, with 17 bases between the two germline ends. This CDR3 reads CASSQGTSAGTEAFF. CDR3 DNA sequence: TGCGCCAGCAGCCAAGGGACCTCTGCCGGCACTGAAGCTTTCTTT.

V is TRBV10-3 and J is TRBJ1-5, with TRBD1 as a possible D gene (5 bases). V was pared by 0 bases and J by 11 bases, with 20 bases between. This CDR3 is 16 amino acids long. The germline V gene has CDR1 ENHRY and CDR2 SYGVKD. CDR3 DNA sequence: TGTGCCATCAGTGAGTCTACCGGGGGACGAAGAAGAACCCAGCATTTT. As protein: CAISESTGGRRRTQHF.

This clonotype showed up just a few times. V is TRBV3-1 and J is TRBJ2-2, with D perhaps given as TRBD1 or TRBD2 (6 bases each). V lost 6 bases and J lost 4, with 15 bases in between. Germline CDR1 reads LGHDT; CDR2 reads YNNKEL (reference sequence). The CDR3 extends over 15 amino acids. The CDR3 loop is CASSPGEVSTGELFF. The CDR3 nucleotides are TGTGCCAGCAGTCCAGGGGAGGTGTCCACCGGGGAGCTGTTTTTT. The full variable domain, with the rest looked up from reference TRBV3-1 and TRBJ2-2, is DTAVSQTPKYLVTQMGNDKSIKCEQNLGHDTMYWYKQDSKKFLKIMFSYNNKELIINETVPNRFSPKSPDKAHLNLHINSLELGDSAVYFCASSPGEVSTGELFFGEGSRLTVL.

The chain combines TRBV29-1 with TRBJ1-1; 7 positions agree with TRBD1. CDR1 is SQVTM, CDR2 ANQGSEA, per germline. The CDR3 has 12 amino acids. V trimming: 7 bases; J trimming: 3 bases; junction bases outside the gene matches: 5. DNA of the CDR3: TGCAGCGGAAAGGACAGGCACACTGAAGCTTTCTTT. Translating it yields CSGKDRHTEAFF.

The CDR3 region has the DNA TGTGCCACCAGCAGAGCGGGCGGCCAGCCCCAGCATTTT. It is translated as CATSRAGGQPQHF. This chain links TRBV15 with TRBJ1-5; D is undetermined. The V end lost 1 base, the J end lost 7 bases, and 8 bases lay between the germline ends. Per germline, CDR1 LNHNV and CDR2 YYDKDF (reference sequence). The CDR3 contains 13 residues.

This clonotype showed up just a few times. This chain joins TRBV6-1 and TRBJ2-7; D ambiguous. Germline V gives CDR1 MNHNS, CDR2 SASEGT. The CDR3 has 13 amino acids. The V and J ends lost 8 bases and 6 bases respectively, with 17 bases between them. CDR3 residues: CASSPLGIFEQYV. The CDR3 DNA follows: TGTGCCAGCTCGCCGTTAGGGATTTTCGAGCAGTACGTC.

This chain uses TRBV20-1 with TRBJ2-5; 8 positions agree with TRBD2. This CDR3 is built from 15 residues. Germline CDR1 and CDR2: DFQATT and SNEGSKA (reference sequence). Losses at the gene ends were 2 bases for V and 9 bases for J; bases not matched to a gene: 14. In nucleotides, the CDR3 is TGCAGTGCTAGACTTCCCGGGGGGGCTTTTGGGGCCCAGTACTTC. Amino acids: CSARLPGGAFGAQYF.

The V and J genes are TRBV4-2 and TRBJ2-3, with D perhaps TRBD2 (5 bases). This CDR3 has 14 amino acids. CDR1 and CDR2 from the germline V gene are LGHNA and YNFKEQ. Trimming stripped 10 bases from V and 5 bases from J, with 19 bases between. DNA for the CDR3: TGTGCCATGGGTCCCGGGGTCCTCTTAGATACGCAGTATTTT. It specifies CAMGPGVLLDTQYF.

This clonotype was recorded a few times. The V gene is TRBV12-3 or TRBV12-4, the J gene TRBJ2-7, with a possible D match to TRBD2 (6 bases). V gave up 3 bases and J gave up 8 bases, with 11 bases separating them. The CDR3 consists of 12 residues. CDR3: CASSFIRGKQYF. The CDR3 bases are TGTGCCAGCAGTTTTATTCGCGGGAAGCAGTACTTC.

The chain is built from TRBV11-2 and TRBJ1-1; possibly TRBD1 for D (6 bases). V was trimmed by 1 base and J by 4 bases, leaving 10 bases between them. The CDR3 has 14 residues. The V gene's germline CDR1 is SGHAT and CDR2 FQNNGV. This CDR3 is CASSLAGQSTEAFF. CDR3 coding DNA: TGTGCCAGCAGCTTAGCGGGACAAAGCACTGAAGCTTTCTTT.

This clonotype was observed once. This sequence joins TRBV10-3 and TRBJ2-3; 10 nucleotides align to TRBD1. The CDR3 totals 14 residues. Germline V gene sequence: CDR1 ENHRY, CDR2 SYGVKD. Trimming at V came to 9 bases and at J to 1 base, leaving 4 bases not matched to a gene. This chain's CDR3 is CAIRDRGGTDTQYF. DNA of the CDR3: TGTGCCATTCGGGACAGGGGAGGCACAGATACGCAGTATTTT.

V is TRBV7-9 and J is TRBJ1-2; D not resolved. The V gene's germline CDR1 is SEHNR and CDR2 FQNEAQ (reference sequence). This CDR3 comprises 14 residues. V lost 5 bases, J lost 4 bases, and 14 bases lay in between. The CDR3 is CASSARQGVYGYTF. CDR3 sequence (DNA): TGTGCCAGCAGCGCGCGACAAGGAGTCTATGGCTACACCTTC.

In its sample, this clonotype was seen a few times. The chain employs TRBV3-1 and TRBJ2-2, with 14 nucleotides matching TRBD2. J gave up 7 bases and V 2 bases, and 15 bases lay outside the gene matches. Germline V gene data show CDR1 as LGHDT and CDR2 as YNNKEL (reference sequence). This CDR3 is built from 20 residues. CDR3 sequence (DNA): TGTGCCAGCAGCCAATTCAATCACGGACTAGCGGGGGGACACGGCGGGGAGCTGTTTTTT. It is translated as CASSQFNHGLAGGHGGELFF.

About this clonotype: This may be a read error: a much more frequent sequence differs by one nucleotide. The chain employs TRBV7-8 and TRBJ2-1; D possibly corresponds to TRBD2 (5 bases). The germline gives CDR1 SGHVS, CDR2 FQNEAQ. The length of the CDR3 is 15 residues. As DNA, the CDR3 is TGTGCCAGCAGCCCCCGTTGGCGGACTGACAATGAGCTGTTCTTC. Its translation is CASSPRWRTDNELFF.

This rearrangement joins TRBV29-1 to TRBJ1-4; D is ambiguous. Per the germline V gene, CDR1 is SQVTM and CDR2 is ANQGSEA. The CDR3 runs to 13 residues. Trimming took 7 bases from V and 3 from J, leaving 12 bases between them. CDR3 residues: CSARRGANEKLFF. The CDR3 DNA is TGCAGCGCCCGCCGTGGGGCTAATGAAAAACTGTTTTTT.

The chain joins TRBV7-8 to TRBJ2-4; D ambiguous. CDR1 SGHVS and CDR2 FQNEAQ come from the germline V gene. Trimming took 5 bases from V and 13 from J, leaving 18 bases between them. The CDR3 contains 13 residues. The CDR3 sequence: CASSPQPRTKQYF. CDR3 DNA: TGTGCCAGCAGCCCCCAACCCCGGACCAAACAGTACTTC.

V gene TRBV20-1 combines with J gene TRBJ2-4, with D tentatively TRBD1 (5 bases). Trimming removed 1 base at V and 0 bases at J, with 10 bases between. CDR3 length equals 15 residues. From germline, CDR1 is DFQATT and CDR2 SNEGSKA (reference sequence). The DNA for the CDR3 is TGCAGTGCTAGAGGACAGCCCCTAGCCAAAAACATTCAGTACTTC. Protein product: CSARGQPLAKNIQYF.

This clonotype was picked up a small number of times. Here the CDR3 reads CASSPLAATNTGELFF. CDR3 nucleotide sequence: TGCGCCAGCAGCCCGCTTGCCGCGACGAACACCGGGGAGCTGTTTTTT. The chain joins TRBV5-1 to TRBJ2-2; the D is unclear. CDR1 and CDR2 (germline): SGHRS, YFSETQ. V was shortened by 4 bases and J by 0 bases, with 13 bases between the two germline ends. The CDR3 is 16 amino acids.

The chain joins TRBV18 to TRBJ2-5; 9 positions match TRBD1. With V trimmed by 3 bases and J by 4 bases, 6 bases remained unmatched. The V gene's germline CDR1 is KGHSH and CDR2 LQKENI. The CDR3 is 15 residues long. In nucleotides, the CDR3 is TGTGCCAGCTCACCGCCCCCGGGACAGGGAGAGACCCAGTACTTC. This codes for CASSPPPGQGETQYF.

The rearrangement joins TRBV13 to TRBJ1-6; D is possibly TRBD1 (5 bases). Trimming stripped 5 bases from V and 7 bases from J, with 15 bases between. From germline, CDR1 is PRHDT and CDR2 FYEKMQ (reference sequence). CDR3 size: 15 residues. This chain's CDR3 is CASSTSGTVNSPLHF. The CDR3 region has the DNA TGTGCCAGCAGCACCTCCGGGACGGTGAATTCACCCCTCCACTTT.

This clonotype was counted a few times. The chain carries TRBV2 and TRBJ2-7; 10 bases agree with TRBD2. The CDR3 runs to 16 residues. Germline assignment: CDR1 SNHLY and CDR2 FYNNEI. J lost 3 bases, V lost 1 base, and 6 bases had no gene match. The CDR3: CASSEGEASGGYEQYV. The DNA of the CDR3 is TGTGCCAGCAGTGAAGGGGAGGCTAGCGGGGGCTACGAGCAGTACGTC.

Only a few counts were recorded for this clonotype. The chain employs TRBV12-3 or TRBV12-4 and TRBJ2-4; 11 positions agree with TRBD1. Trimming removed 6 bases from V and 7 bases from J; junction bases left unmatched: 14. The CDR3 runs 17 residues. Here the CDR3 DNA reads TGTGCCAGCAGACGAACCCGGGACAGGGGGTCTAAGAACATTCAGTACTTC. Protein product: CASRRTRDRGSKNIQYF.

This clonotype was seen more than once but under ten times. The chain links TRBV10-2 to TRBJ2-7; weak D call: TRBD2 (5 bases). The CDR3 loop spans 15 amino acids. Germline CDR1 is WSHSY and CDR2 is SAAADI. V dropped 2 bases and J dropped 2 bases, with 13 bases sitting between them. The CDR3: CASSENPGRTYEQYF. In DNA, the CDR3 is TGCGCCAGCAGTGAGAACCCTGGGAGAACCTACGAGCAGTACTTC.